The sample holds a few counts of the clone carrying this T cell receptor (beta chain). Its antigen is unidentified. All the people who gave samples were healthy bone marrow donors. The sample is drawn from a study of cytomegalovirus exposure and HLA in healthy donors. Study findings and constraints: Later, TCR association rates were found to vary by HLA locus, highest for DRB1 and lowest for HLA-C. It was reportedly the case that the classifier diagnosed cytomegalovirus status with high specificity and sensitivity.

The study ran its PCR with 60 Vbeta and 13 Jbeta primers. Repertoires were generated with immunoSEQ multiplex PCR, while TCRdb's copy carries only in-frame clones and drops some. The data show 100,000 to 150,000 clones, with about 16% seen just once and under 2% held by the top ten. The source is a woman aged 18-35 years in good health and CMV-seronegative. The sequencing input was PBMCs.

CDR3: CASSQSSGLSQGTGELFF. The DNA for the CDR3 is TGCGCCAGCAGCCAGTCGTCGGGGCTATCTCAGGGGACCGGGGAGCTGTTTTTT. The chain links TRBV4-1 to TRBJ2-2, with D maybe TRBD1 (6 bases). Looked up from germline, CDR1 is MGHRA and CDR2 is YSYEKL. The CDR3 contains 18 residues. V was trimmed by 3 bases and J by 5 bases, leaving 22 bases between them.